The 5 T cell receptor beta chains below all came from one sample that was sequenced in a study of molecular identifiers for immune sequencing clone quantification. TCRdb re-called the PCR reads with MiXCR, one entry per CDR3 protein. The table includes about 640,000 distinct CDR3 sequences, about 20% detected once. Sequenced: naive CD8+ T cells from blood, with Jurkat cell RNA spiked in. As to subset: FACS-sorted CD8+CD4-CCR7+CD45RA+ naive T cells. The receptors stem from a human donor in good health. Some libraries in this study had Jurkat cell RNA spiked in.

This clonotype occurred many times. This rearrangement joins TRBV6-6 to TRBJ2-7; D ambiguous. Trimming removed 2 bases at V and 3 bases at J, with 11 bases between. There are 14 residues in the CDR3. The germline CDR1 and CDR2 sequences are MNHNY and SVGAGI (reference sequence). The CDR3 coding sequence is TGTGCCAGCAGTTACCTGGGATTAAACTACGAGCAGTACTTC. Protein product: CASSYLGLNYEQYF.

This clonotype was recorded many times. The CDR3 loop is CASSVGPRVTNTGELFF. CDR3 coding DNA: TGTGCCAGCAGCGTAGGTCCCAGGGTGACGAACACCGGGGAGCTGTTTTTT. V and J are TRBV9 and TRBJ2-2; D possibly corresponds to TRBD1 (5 bases). Germline values: CDR1 SGDLS, CDR2 YYNGEE. V dropped 0 bases and J dropped 0 bases, with 12 bases sitting between them. The CDR3 extends over 17 amino acids.

This clonotype showed up many times. This chain links TRBV29-1 with TRBJ1-1; D remains unclear. Trimming pared 3 bases from V and 2 bases from J, leaving 10 bases between. The CDR3 consists of 13 residues. Germline values: CDR1 SQVTM, CDR2 ANQGSEA. CDR3 coding DNA: TGCAGCGTTGAGCGTGGGGAAAACACTGAAGCTTTCTTT. It encodes CSVERGENTEAFF. The whole variable domain, remainder taken from reference TRBV29-1 and TRBJ1-1, is SAVISQKPSRDICQRGTSLTIQCQVDSQVTMMFWYRQQPGQSLTLIATANQGSEATYESGFVIDKFPISRPNLTFSTLTVSNMSPEDSSIYLCSVERGENTEAFFGQGTRLTVV.

This clonotype was counted only a few times. This chain links TRBV30 with TRBJ1-2; D is undetermined. The ends were cut back, 3 bases at V and 10 bases at J, with 12 bases in the middle. The length of the CDR3 is 11 residues. From germline, CDR1 is GTSNPN and CDR2 SVGIG (reference sequence). DNA of the CDR3: TGTGCCTGGAGCCCCGGCCTCGACTACACCTTC. Encoded protein: CAWSPGLDYTF. The full variable domain, rest sourced from reference TRBV30 and TRBJ1-2, is SQTIHQWPATLVQPVGSPLSLECTVEGTSNPNLYWYRQAAGRGLQLLFYSVGIGQISSEVPQNLSASRPQDRQFILSSKKLLLSDSGFYLCAWSPGLDYTFGSGTRLTVV.

This clonotype has at least ten counts. This chain joins TRBV19 and TRBJ1-1; D unclear. The CDR3 length is 13 residues. CDR1 is LNHDA and CDR2 is SQIVND in the germline V gene (reference sequence). With 2 bases removed from V and 10 bases from J, the gap between germline ends came to 14 bases. Written as DNA, the CDR3 is TGTGCCAGTAGTATATTTGGGGAAATCGGAGCTTTCTTT. Translation: CASSIFGEIGAFF.